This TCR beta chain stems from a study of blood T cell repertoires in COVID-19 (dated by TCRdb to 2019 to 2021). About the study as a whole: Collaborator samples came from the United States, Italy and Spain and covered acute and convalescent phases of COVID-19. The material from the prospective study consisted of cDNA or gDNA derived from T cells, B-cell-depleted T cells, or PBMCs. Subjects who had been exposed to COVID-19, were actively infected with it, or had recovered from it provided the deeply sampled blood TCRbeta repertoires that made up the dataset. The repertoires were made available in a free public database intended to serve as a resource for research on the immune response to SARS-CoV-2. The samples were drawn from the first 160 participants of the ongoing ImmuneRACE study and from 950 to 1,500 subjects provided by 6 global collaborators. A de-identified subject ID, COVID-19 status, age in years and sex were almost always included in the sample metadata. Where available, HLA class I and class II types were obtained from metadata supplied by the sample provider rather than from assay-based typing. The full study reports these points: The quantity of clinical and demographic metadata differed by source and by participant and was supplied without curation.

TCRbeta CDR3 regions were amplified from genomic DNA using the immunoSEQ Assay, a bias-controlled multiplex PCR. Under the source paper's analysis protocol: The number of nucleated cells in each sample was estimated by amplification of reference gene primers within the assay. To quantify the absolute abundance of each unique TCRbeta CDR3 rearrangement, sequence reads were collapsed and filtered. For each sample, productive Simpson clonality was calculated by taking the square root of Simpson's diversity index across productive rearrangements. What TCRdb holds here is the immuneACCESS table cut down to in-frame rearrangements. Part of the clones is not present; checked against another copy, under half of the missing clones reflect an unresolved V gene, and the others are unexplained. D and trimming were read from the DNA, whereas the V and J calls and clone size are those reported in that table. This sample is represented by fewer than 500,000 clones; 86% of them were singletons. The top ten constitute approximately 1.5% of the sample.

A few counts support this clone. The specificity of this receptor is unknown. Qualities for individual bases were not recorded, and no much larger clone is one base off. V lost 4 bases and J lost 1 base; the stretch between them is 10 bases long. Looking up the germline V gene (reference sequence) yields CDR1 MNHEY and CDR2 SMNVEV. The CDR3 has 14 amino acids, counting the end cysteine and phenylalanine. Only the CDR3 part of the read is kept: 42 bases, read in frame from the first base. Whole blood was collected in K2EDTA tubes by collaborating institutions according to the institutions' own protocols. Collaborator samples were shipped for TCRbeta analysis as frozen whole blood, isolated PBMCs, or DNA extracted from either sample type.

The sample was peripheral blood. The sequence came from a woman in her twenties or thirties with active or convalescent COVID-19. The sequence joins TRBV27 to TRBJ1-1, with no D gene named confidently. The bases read TGTGCCAGCAGTTCTACTGTCGAGAACACTGAAGCTTTCTTT. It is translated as CASSSTVENTEAFF.